This T cell receptor (beta chain) was identified during a study of shared clonotypes between healthy human individuals. Broader study findings: Naive CD4 clonotype sharing across a few donors was approximately 5%.

Concerning this clone itself: Antigen: not known.

Terminally differentiated effector memory CD45RA+ cells were excluded from the naive CD8 cells, which were CD45RO-negative and positively selected for CCR7. Every donor was a Caucasian adult from Nashville, Tennessee. Clones were read by immunoSEQ multiplex PCR, and TCRdb kept only the in-frame ones, dropping some. The table records around 1.9 million clones, just under 95% of them present only once. Trimming shortened V by 8 bases and J by 7 bases, and 11 bases separated the two germline ends. CDR3 length equals 12 residues. Looked up from germline, CDR1 is MNHEY and CDR2 is SMNVEV (reference sequence).

Input material: naive CD8+ T cells from PBMCs. The rearrangement uses TRBV27 and TRBJ1-4, with D tentatively TRBD1 (6 bases). This TCR was sampled from a man younger than 35 in good health. Some clones in this sample may be carry-over from other donors' samples. CDR3 in amino acids: CASGAGAEKLFF. In nucleotides, the CDR3 is TGTGCCAGCGGGGCGGGGGCTGAAAAACTGTTTTTT.